This T cell receptor (beta chain) appears in the sequencing data of a study of cytomegalovirus exposure and HLA in healthy donors. Study results and caveats: Reported performance of the classifier showed diagnosis of cytomegalovirus status with high specificity and sensitivity. Indistinguishable V segments, including TRBV6-2 and TRBV6-3, were excluded.

The germline V gene encodes CDR1 SGHNT and CDR2 YENEEA. J lost 1 base, V lost 9 bases, and 4 bases had no gene match. The CDR3 runs to 13 residues. It was with 60 Vbeta and 13 Jbeta primers that the PCR ran. The authors' processing: Some 11 million of the roughly 80 million unique TCR beta chains counted in a later analysis were shared. Assay: immunoSEQ multiplex PCR; the TCRdb copy retains only in-frame clones and omits some. V, J and clone size are those of that table, while D and trimming were read from the DNA. The sample has 90,000 to 130,000 clones, about 70% seen once. This clone was seen a few times. The antigen remains unidentified. Whereas donors were nominally healthy upon sampling, unrecorded immune exposures were probable.

The clonotype originates from a woman in her 30s in good health and CMV-seronegative. What was sequenced was PBMCs. The chain employs TRBV11-3 and TRBJ1-1; 8 bases map to TRBD1. CDR3 bases: TGTGCCAGTCGGACAGGGAGGAACACTGAAGCTTTCTTT. Translating gives CASRTGRNTEAFF. Drawing the rest from reference TRBV11-3 and TRBJ1-1, the complete variable domain is EAGVVQSPRYKIIEKKQPVAFWCNPISGHNTLYWYLQNLGQGPELLIRYENEEAVDDSQLPKDRFSAERLKGVDSTLKIQPAELGDSAVYLCASRTGRNTEAFFGQGTRLTVV.